The 7 T cell receptor beta chains below all came from one sample that was sequenced in a study of T-cell reconstitution after alpha-beta-depleted transplantation in children. During its preparation, the TCRbeta library received unique molecular identifiers. TCRdb re-derived calls from the PCR reads in MiXCR, one entry per CDR3 protein. This table has over 550,000 distinct CDR3 sequences, more than 9% appearing once. Sample: PBMCs from the stem cell graft donor, taken from the stem cell graft. The receptors here all came from a human donor who donated a stem cell graft to a child with acute myeloid leukemia.

This sequence joins TRBV5-1 and TRBJ2-7; 7 positions match TRBD2. Germline V gene sequence: CDR1 SGHRS, CDR2 YFSETQ. The V gene end was trimmed by 7 bases and the J gene end by 3 bases; junction bases not matched to a gene: 7. The CDR3 is 13 amino acids. The CDR3 nucleotides are TGCGCCAGCTCTCGGGGAGGGAACTACGAGCAGTACTTC. The encoded protein is CASSRGGNYEQYF.

This clonotype was counted at least ten times. The chain combines TRBV7-9 with TRBJ1-5; D gene ambiguous. CDR3 length equals 14 residues. Germline V gene sequence: CDR1 SEHNR, CDR2 FQNEAQ (reference sequence). V gave up 2 bases and J gave up 1 base, with 6 bases separating them. DNA for the CDR3: TGTGCCAGCAGCTTAATGGGGAGCAATCAGCCCCAGCATTTT. This gives the protein CASSLMGSNQPQHF.

This clonotype occurred a few times. The chain recombines TRBV20-1 with TRBJ1-3; 9 bases are shared with TRBD1. The CDR3 runs to 15 residues. V was clipped by 5 bases and J by 4 bases; unmatched bases: 9. From germline, CDR1 is DFQATT and CDR2 SNEGSKA (reference sequence). The CDR3 loop reads CSASSYRGLGNTIYF. In DNA, the CDR3 is TGCAGTGCTTCATCATACAGGGGGCTAGGAAACACCATATATTTT.

The chain employs TRBV2 and TRBJ2-2; 11 nucleotides align to TRBD2. Germline V gene sequence: CDR1 SNHLY, CDR2 FYNNEI. The V gene end was trimmed by 3 bases and the J gene end by 6 bases; junction bases not matched to a gene: 6. The length of the CDR3 is 16 residues. CDR3 sequence reads: CASSEESLAGAGELFF. The CDR3 nucleotides read TGTGCCAGCAGTGAGGAATCACTAGCGGGAGCCGGGGAGCTGTTTTTT.

This clonotype was seen many times. V and J are TRBV12-3 or TRBV12-4 and TRBJ2-5; a possible D gene is TRBD1 (5 bases). The CDR3 contains 14 residues. V was pared by 5 bases and J by 6 bases, with 16 bases between. The CDR3 bases are TGTGCCAGCAGTCCGCAGGGCCTGAGGAAGACCCAGTACTTC. Translation: CASSPQGLRKTQYF.

To note about this clonotype: A read error may be the cause here, since a much bigger clone is one base away. The chain recombines TRBV12-3 or TRBV12-4 with TRBJ1-3; TRBD1 aligns across 8 bases. CDR3 size: 17 residues. Here the CDR3 DNA reads TGTGCCAGCAGTTTTTACCGAGGACAGGGCCCTGGAAACGCCATATATTTT. Residues: CASSFYRGQGPGNAIYF.

A remark on this clonotype: At one end, the junction sequence differs from germline, possibly due to a read error. V usage is TRBV7-2 and J usage is TRBJ2-1; 12 nucleotides line up with TRBD2. This CDR3 spans 14 amino acids. CDR1 is SGHTA, CDR2 FQGNSA, per germline. The chain's CDR3 is CASSLWTSGTSRLF. The CDR3 DNA sequence: TGTGCCAGCAGCTTATGGACTAGCGGGACATCCAGGCTCTTC.